Below, 13 T cell receptor beta chains from the same sample are listed, as sequenced in a study of high-grade serous ovarian cancer treatment subgroups. Tumor samples were obtained before definitive surgery or chemotherapy. The data were produced by immunoSEQ multiplex PCR, yet TCRdb's version contains in-frame clones alone and is incomplete. The repertoire has approximately 5,900 clones, about 80% of them found once; the top ten carry about 10%. The sample taken for sequencing was tumor tissue. Receptor source: a human donor with high-grade serous ovarian cancer.

The chain is built from TRBV21-1 and TRBJ2-7; TRBD2, the D gene given by the table, was not confirmed from the DNA. TRBV21-1 is classified as a pseudogene. This CDR3 has 14 residues. CDR3 residues: CASSPVLATRVRRF. Written as DNA, the CDR3 is TGTGCCAGCAGCCCCGTGTTAGCTACACGTGTTAGACGATTC.

The chain couples TRBV27 to TRBJ2-2; unclear D gene. Germline CDR1 reads MNHEY; CDR2 reads SMNVEV (reference sequence). Trimming took 1 base from V and 5 from J, leaving 5 bases between them. The CDR3 totals 13 residues. The CDR3 sequence is CASSLLGTGELFF. The CDR3 coding sequence is TGTGCCAGCAGTTTATTGGGGACCGGGGAGCTGTTTTTT.

The CDR3: CASSDRGYGYTF. In DNA, the CDR3 is TGTGCCAGCAGTGACAGGGGATATGGCTACACCTTC. The gene calls are TRBV27 and TRBJ1-2; the match to TRBD1 covers 8 bases. V shed 5 bases and J 5 bases; nucleotides not matched to a gene: 1. The CDR3 has 12 amino acids. The germline V gene encodes CDR1 MNHEY and CDR2 SMNVEV (reference sequence).

V gene TRBV9 combines with J gene TRBJ1-1; no clear D. V was trimmed by 0 bases and J by 2 bases, leaving 8 bases between them. This CDR3 is built from 14 residues. The V gene's germline CDR1 is SGDLS and CDR2 YYNGEE. CDR3 sequence: CASSVEERNTEAFF. The CDR3 DNA reads as TGTGCCAGCAGCGTAGAGGAGAGAAACACTGAAGCTTTCTTT.

The chain joins TRBV7-2 to TRBJ2-7; tentatively, D is TRBD2 (5 bases). The CDR3 consists of 15 residues. V was cut by 0 bases and J by 3 bases, with 12 bases left in between. CDR1 and CDR2 (germline): SGHTA, FQGNSA. CDR3 amino acids: CASSLAALAGYEQYF. The CDR3 nucleotides are TGTGCCAGCAGCTTAGCCGCGCTCGCGGGCTACGAGCAGTACTTC.

The chain combines TRBV28 with TRBJ1-2, with D perhaps TRBD1 (5 bases). The germline gives CDR1 MDHEN, CDR2 SYDVKM. V shed 6 bases and J shed 2 bases, with 25 bases lying between them. This CDR3 comprises 18 residues. The CDR3 DNA reads TGTGCCAGCAGCCCAAACCAGCGGGGCCTCCACCTCAACTATGGCTACACCTTC. Amino acids: CASSPNQRGLHLNYGYTF.

V is TRBV5-4 and J is TRBJ2-7; possibly TRBD2 for D (6 bases). The V gene's germline CDR1 is SGHNT and CDR2 YYREEE (reference sequence). The V and J ends lost 4 bases and 5 bases respectively, with 10 bases between them. The CDR3 runs to 12 residues. The CDR3 sequence is CASSGGPNEQYF. CDR3 DNA: TGTGCCAGCAGCGGAGGGCCAAACGAGCAGTACTTC.

This sequence joins TRBV5-6 and TRBJ2-7; unclear D gene. Trimming cost V 4 bases and J 2 bases, with 19 bases left between them. Germline V gene sequence: CDR1 SGHDT, CDR2 YYEEEE. The CDR3 spans 16 residues. The CDR3 nucleotides are TGTGCCAGCAGCCCCCCTGCCTTCAAGGGCCCCTACGAGCAGTACTTC. Protein sequence: CASSPPAFKGPYEQYF.

The chain joins TRBV5-1 to TRBJ2-5, with no clear D. Germline V lookup: CDR1 SGHRS, CDR2 YFSETQ. V shed 4 bases and J shed 0 bases, with 4 bases lying between them. The CDR3 is 12 residues long. DNA of the CDR3: TGCGCCAGCAGCCTGTACCAAGAGACCCAGTACTTC. Residues: CASSLYQETQYF.

This clone was counted a few times. The V and J genes are TRBV2 and TRBJ2-1; D is unclear. The CDR3 covers 13 residues. Germline CDR1 reads SNHLY; CDR2 reads FYNNEI. The germline V and J ends were trimmed by 7 bases and 4 bases, with 11 bases remaining between them. CDR3 coding DNA: TGTGCCAGCAAGGGCTACCAGTACAATGAGCAGTTCTTC. Its protein is CASKGYQYNEQFF.

This rearrangement joins TRBV5-6 to TRBJ2-5, with D perhaps matching TRBD2 (6 bases). Germline V gene sequence: CDR1 SGHDT, CDR2 YYEEEE. The CDR3 sequence is 12 residues long. Trimming cost V 0 bases and J 13 bases, with 13 bases left between them. CDR3 in amino acids: CASSLEGGTPYF. The CDR3, as DNA: TGTGCCAGCAGCTTGGAAGGTGGGACTCCGTACTTC.

V usage is TRBV11-3 and J usage is TRBJ2-3, with a possible D match to TRBD2 (6 bases). The V gene lost 3 bases and the J gene lost 6 bases, with 7 bases spanning the gap. CDR3 size: 12 residues. CDR1 and CDR2 from the germline V gene are SGHNT and YENEEA. This CDR3 reads CASSLEGDTQYF. CDR3 bases: TGTGCCAGCAGCTTGGAGGGGGATACGCAGTATTTT.

V and J are TRBV28 and TRBJ1-1, with D possibly matching TRBD1 (6 bases). The CDR3 contains 17 residues. Trimming removed 5 bases at V and 6 bases at J, with 25 bases between. Germline-derived CDR1 and CDR2 are MDHEN and SYDVKM. The DNA for the CDR3 is TGTGCCAGCAGTCGCTGGGGGGGGCTAAATTATCTGGCTGAAGCTTTCTTT. It codes for CASSRWGGLNYLAEAFF.